This T cell receptor (beta chain) was sequenced for a study of T cell repertoires in cytomegalovirus infection (dated by TCRdb to about 2019). Study-wide context: Recently identified HLA-C-restricted CMV epitopes, whose presentation resists viral immunomodulation, were targeted by peptide stimulations together with well-studied HLA-B-restricted epitopes. Donor HLA type was relevant to the analysis, as public TCR beta signatures indicated carriage of CMV infection together with the matching HLA type. Overall results and qualifications from the work: The ex vivo response was dominated by HLA-C-restricted CMV-specific TCR beta clonotypes, and the single most frequent clonotype in two of eight donors was supplied by these HLA-C-restricted clonotypes. Cumulative frequency of public TCR beta family members discriminated carriers of CMV infection plus the relevant HLA type in this cohort and an independent roughly 350-donor cohort.

Data came from an Illumina HiSeq 1500. In-frame beta chains were kept once TCRdb had trimmed the public reads at Q25 with fastp and called clones with MiXCR. Rows matching on CDR3 protein sequence are summarized as one entry with the most common DNA and genes. The sample profile shows fewer than 850,000 distinct CDR3 sequences; under 35% of them were found once. The leading ten clones occupy over 10% of the sample. Reading from cysteine to phenylalanine, the CDR3 counts 14 amino acids. Solely the CDR3 DNA is kept, with 42 bases framed from the first base. Relative to germline, V is missing 9 bases and J is missing 2 bases, with 9 bases of the junction outside any gene match. CDR1 and CDR2 were assigned from the germline V gene (reference sequence) as SGHNT and YYREEE. As to this clonotype: What antigen it recognizes has not been identified. Nothing much larger sits one base from this clone, and base qualities are not available.

The sample's treatment or condition, from its label and the paper: in vitro stimulation with specific CMV peptide epitopes to enrich CMV-specific T cells. The material sequenced was cultured CD8+ T cells from PBMCs, taken from culture after CMV antigen stimulation. The clonotype comes from a human donor in good health (CMV status not recorded). Some clones in this sample may be carry-over from other donors' samples. The chain links TRBV5-4 with TRBJ1-1, and TRBD1 matches 8 of the central bases. Read as DNA, the sequence is TGTGCCAACTACAACAGGGGGGAAAACACTGAAGCTTTCTTT. This encodes CANYNRGENTEAFF.